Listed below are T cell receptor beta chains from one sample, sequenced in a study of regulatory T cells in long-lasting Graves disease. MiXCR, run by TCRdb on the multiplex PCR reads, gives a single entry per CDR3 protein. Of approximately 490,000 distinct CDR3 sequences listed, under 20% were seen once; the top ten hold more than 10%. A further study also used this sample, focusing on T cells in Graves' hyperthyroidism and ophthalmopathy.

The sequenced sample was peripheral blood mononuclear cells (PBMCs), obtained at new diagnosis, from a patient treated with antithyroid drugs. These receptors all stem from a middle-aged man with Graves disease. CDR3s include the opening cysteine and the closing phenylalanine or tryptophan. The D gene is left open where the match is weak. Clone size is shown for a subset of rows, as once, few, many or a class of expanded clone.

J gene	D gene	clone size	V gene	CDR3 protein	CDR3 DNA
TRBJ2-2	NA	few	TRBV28	CASSSRGGAETGELFF	TGTGCCAGCAGTTCCCGGGGAGGTGCCGAAACCGGGGAGCTGTTTTTT
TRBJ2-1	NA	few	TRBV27	CASSDQPRGNEQFF	TGTGCCAGCAGCGACCAACCAAGGGGGAATGAGCAGTTCTTC
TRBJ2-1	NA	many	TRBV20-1	CSARQGNYNEQFF	TGCAGTGCTCGTCAGGGGAACTACAATGAGCAGTTCTTC
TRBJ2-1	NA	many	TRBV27	CASGPWPLGEQFF	TGTGCCAGCGGCCCCTGGCCCCTGGGGGAGCAGTTCTTC
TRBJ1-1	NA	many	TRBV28	CASNSLGLASNTEAFF	TGTGCCAGCAACTCTTTGGGATTGGCTAGCAACACTGAAGCTTTCTTT
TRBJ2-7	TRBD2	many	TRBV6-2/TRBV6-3	CASSEQRGYEQYF	TGTGCCAGCAGTGAACAGCGGGGTTACGAGCAGTACTTC
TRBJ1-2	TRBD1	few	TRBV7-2	CASSLAGQGGHGYTF	TGTGCCAGCAGCTTGGCGGGACAGGGCGGCCATGGCTACACCTTC
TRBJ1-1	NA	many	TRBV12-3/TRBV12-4	CASSFREGTEAFF	TGTGCCAGCAGTTTCCGGGAGGGGACTGAAGCTTTCTTT
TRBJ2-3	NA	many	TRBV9	CASSVGFEDTQYF	TGTGCCAGCAGCGTAGGGTTTGAAGATACGCAGTATTTT
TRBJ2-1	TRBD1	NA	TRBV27	CASSFELGQGLFF	TGTGCCAGCAGTTTCGAGCTTGGACAGGGTCTGTTCTTC
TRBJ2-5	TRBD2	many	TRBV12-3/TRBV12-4	CASSSAGGPLETQYF	TGTGCCAGCAGTTCCGCGGGAGGACCCCTGGAGACCCAGTACTTC
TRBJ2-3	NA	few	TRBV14	CASSHYGTDTQYF	TGTGCCAGCAGCCATTACGGTACAGATACGCAGTATTTT
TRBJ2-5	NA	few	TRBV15	CATSRGQADETQYF	TGTGCCACCAGCAGAGGACAGGCCGACGAGACCCAGTACTTC
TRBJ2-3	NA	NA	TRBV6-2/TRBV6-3	CASTPRVVIEGTQYF	TGTGCCAGCACTCCCAGAGTAGTAATAGAGGGTACGCAGTATTTT
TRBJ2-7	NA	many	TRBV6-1	CASGAATYEQYF	TGTGCCAGCGGGGCTGCAACCTACGAGCAGTACTTC
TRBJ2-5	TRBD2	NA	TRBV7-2	CASRKAGGETQYF	TGTGCCAGCAGGAAAGCGGGAGGTGAGACCCAGTACTTC
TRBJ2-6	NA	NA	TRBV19	CASSIDALSGANVLTF	TGTGCCAGTAGTATAGATGCCTTATCTGGGGCCAACGTCCTGACTTTC
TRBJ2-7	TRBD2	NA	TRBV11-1	CASSMGLAGGGWQYF	TGTGCCAGCAGCATGGGACTAGCGGGAGGTGGATGGCAGTACTTC
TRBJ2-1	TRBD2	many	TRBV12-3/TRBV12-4	CASSKTSGPGNEQFF	TGTGCCAGCAGCAAAACTAGCGGGCCGGGGAATGAGCAGTTCTTC
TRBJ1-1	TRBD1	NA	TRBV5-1	CASNKGAGTEAFF	TGCGCCAGCAATAAGGGGGCTGGAACTGAAGCTTTCTTT
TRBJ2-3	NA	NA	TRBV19	CASSIDSYTQYF	TGTGCCAGTAGTATAGACAGTTATACGCAGTATTTT
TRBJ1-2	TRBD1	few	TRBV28	CAGSWGQGHGYTF	TGTGCCGGCAGCTGGGGACAGGGTCATGGCTACACCTTC
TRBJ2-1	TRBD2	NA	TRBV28	CASSLSSGRAHNEQFF	TGTGCCAGCAGTTTGTCTAGCGGGAGGGCCCACAATGAGCAGTTCTTC
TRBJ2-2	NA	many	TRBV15	CATIRGGSTGELFF	TGTGCCACCATCAGGGGGGGATCTACCGGGGAGCTGTTTTTT
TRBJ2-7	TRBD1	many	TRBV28	CASSLSTGTGASEQYF	TGTGCCAGCAGTTTATCAACCGGGACAGGGGCGAGCGAGCAGTACTTC
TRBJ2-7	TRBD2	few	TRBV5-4	CASSDQGRGYEQYF	TGTGCCAGCAGCGATCAAGGGAGGGGTTACGAGCAGTACTTC
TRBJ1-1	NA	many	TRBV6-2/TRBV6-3	CASSERGDHWNTEAFF	TGTGCCAGCAGTGAACGGGGGGACCACTGGAACACTGAAGCTTTCTTT
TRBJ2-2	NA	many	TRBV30	CAWSVSNTGELFF	TGTGCCTGGAGTGTTTCAAACACCGGGGAGCTGTTTTTT
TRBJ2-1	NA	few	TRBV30	CAWSPLGEQFF	TGTGCCTGGAGCCCCTTGGGTGAGCAGTTCTTC
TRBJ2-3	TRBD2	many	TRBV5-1	CASSFLTSGAVSTDTQYF	TGCGCCAGCAGCTTCCTGACTAGCGGGGCCGTAAGCACAGATACGCAGTATTTT
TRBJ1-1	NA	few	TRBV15	CATSPRTVRVDTEAFF	TGTGCCACCAGCCCGCGGACAGTGAGGGTTGACACTGAAGCTTTCTTT
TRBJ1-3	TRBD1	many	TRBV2	CASRDRQGGNTIYF	TGTGCCAGCAGGGATCGACAGGGTGGAAACACCATATATTTT
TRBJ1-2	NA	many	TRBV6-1	CASSEGGDYGYTF	TGTGCCAGCAGTGAGGGGGGGGACTATGGCTACACCTTC